One sample yielded the 12 T cell receptor beta chains listed below, sequenced in a study of OX40 agonist ivuxolimab in advanced cancers. Library preparation employed the immunoSEQ multiplex PCR assay. TCRdb retrieved this table from immuneACCESS and kept in-frame rearrangements only. Not all clones are present; in checked studies, unresolved V genes account for under half, and no reason is known for the remainder. Here the sample has about 16,000 clones; 86% occur a single time. The ten largest account for about 0.68% of the sample. The sample here was CD4+ or CD8+ T cells sorted from blood, taken in a trial of the OX40 agonist ivuxolimab. The receptors originated from an adult with an advanced solid tumor such as melanoma, head and neck, liver or kidney cancer.

This clone has a handful of counts. The chain joins TRBV2 to TRBJ2-7, with D uncertain. CDR1 SNHLY and CDR2 FYNNEI come from the germline V gene. This CDR3 comprises 14 residues. Trimming took off 3 bases at V and 2 bases at J, with 11 bases between the two ends. In nucleotides, the CDR3 is TGTGCCAGCAGTGAGCAGGTTGGACCCTACGAGCAGTACTTC. Translation: CASSEQVGPYEQYF.

This clone qualifies as medium-sized. The chain uses TRBV7-2 and TRBJ1-5; possible D gene TRBD1, 6 bases. Germline V gene sequence: CDR1 SGHTA, CDR2 FQGNSA. This CDR3 is 14 amino acids long. V was cut by 3 bases and J by 9 bases, with 15 bases left in between. The CDR3 DNA sequence: TGTGCCAGCAGCTTTCTTACAGGGACGGGGCCCCAGCATTTT. As protein: CASSFLTGTGPQHF.

The rearrangement joins TRBV28 to TRBJ1-5; D is ambiguous. Trimming left V 3 bases short and J 3 bases short, with 9 bases between. The length of the CDR3 is 14 residues. The germline CDR1 and CDR2 sequences are MDHEN and SYDVKM. CDR3 bases: TGTGCCAGCAGTTTTGACAACTCCAATCAGCCCCAGCATTTT. This codes for CASSFDNSNQPQHF.

The chain carries TRBV30 and TRBJ2-1; TRBD2 aligns across 7 bases. Per the germline V gene, CDR1 is GTSNPN and CDR2 is SVGIG (reference sequence). The CDR3 consists of 14 residues. V shed 7 bases and J 6 bases; nucleotides not matched to a gene: 12. DNA of the CDR3: TGTGCCTCCTCTCGGCGGGAGAAGGGCAATGAGCAGTTCTTC. It translates to CASSRREKGNEQFF.

In nucleotides, the CDR3 is TGTGCCATCAGTGAGCAGTGGGGACAGCCTGGAAACACCATATATTTT. It yields the protein CAISEQWGQPGNTIYF. The rearrangement uses TRBV10-3 and TRBJ1-3, with 7 bases identical to TRBD1. V was clipped by 2 bases and J by 2 bases; unmatched bases: 6. The CDR3 has 16 residues. Germline lookup yields CDR1 ENHRY and CDR2 SYGVKD.

The chain couples TRBV29-1 to TRBJ2-3, with D unresolved. There are 12 residues in the CDR3. The germline gives CDR1 SQVTM, CDR2 ANQGSEA. V was cut by 1 base and J by 4 bases, with 6 bases left in between. This chain's CDR3 is CSVEGGADTQYF. The CDR3 nucleotides are TGCAGCGTTGAAGGAGGAGCAGATACGCAGTATTTT.

The gene calls are TRBV25-1 and TRBJ2-3; 7 bases map to TRBD2. V lost 5 bases, J lost 0 bases, and 5 bases stayed unmatched. The length of the CDR3 is 15 residues. The germline gives CDR1 MGHDK, CDR2 SYGVNS. CDR3 protein: CASSSTGGSTDTQYF. The CDR3 DNA follows: TGTGCCAGCAGTAGTACGGGGGGTAGCACAGATACGCAGTATTTT.

V and J are TRBV6-6 and TRBJ1-4, with D unresolved. Trimming removed 0 bases at V and 8 bases at J, with 7 bases between. Germline V gene lookup returns CDR1 MNHNY and CDR2 SVGAGI (reference sequence). The CDR3 is 13 residues long. DNA of the CDR3: TGTGCCAGCAGTTACTCCAGCGGCGAAAAACTGTTTTTT. It translates to CASSYSSGEKLFF.

V gene TRBV7-8 combines with J gene TRBJ1-2, with 7 bases aligning to TRBD1. This CDR3 contains 17 residues. V lost 5 bases and J lost 0; bases outside the gene matches: 12. Germline CDR1 reads SGHVS; CDR2 reads FQNEAQ. The CDR3 protein is CASSQRAGGSTNYGYTF. The DNA of the CDR3 is TGTGCCAGCAGCCAACGGGCAGGGGGTTCTACTAACTATGGCTACACCTTC.

The V call is TRBV11-3, the J call TRBJ1-1; possibly TRBD1 for D (5 bases). Germline lookup yields CDR1 SGHNT and CDR2 YENEEA. The CDR3 covers 14 residues. The V end was cut by 6 bases, the J end by 0 bases, with 11 bases between. The CDR3: CASSSGTVNTEAFF. Written as DNA, the CDR3 is TGTGCCAGCAGTTCCGGGACGGTGAACACTGAAGCTTTCTTT.

The chain is built from TRBV5-8 and TRBJ2-7, with TRBD2 matching 7 bases. The CDR3 runs to 14 residues. Losses at the gene ends were 4 bases for V and 4 bases for J; bases not matched to a gene: 8. Per the germline V gene, CDR1 is SGHTS and CDR2 is YDEGEE. For the CDR3, the DNA is TGTGCCAGCAGCCTGGGCGGGAGTAATTACGAGCAGTACTTC. Protein: CASSLGGSNYEQYF.

This chain connects TRBV30 to TRBJ1-5; D not resolved. V lost 2 bases and J 3 bases, leaving 8 bases between the germline ends. Germline lookup yields CDR1 GTSNPN and CDR2 SVGIG (reference sequence). The CDR3 covers 13 residues. The CDR3 protein is CAWSHSLNQPQHF. The CDR3 coding sequence is TGTGCCTGGAGTCACAGTCTCAATCAGCCCCAGCATTTT. Supplemented by reference TRBV30 and TRBJ1-5, the full variable domain reads SQTIHQWPATLVQPVGSPLSLECTVEGTSNPNLYWYRQAAGRGLQLLFYSVGIGQISSEVPQNLSASRPQDRQFILSSKKLLLSDSGFYLCAWSHSLNQPQHFGDGTRLSIL.